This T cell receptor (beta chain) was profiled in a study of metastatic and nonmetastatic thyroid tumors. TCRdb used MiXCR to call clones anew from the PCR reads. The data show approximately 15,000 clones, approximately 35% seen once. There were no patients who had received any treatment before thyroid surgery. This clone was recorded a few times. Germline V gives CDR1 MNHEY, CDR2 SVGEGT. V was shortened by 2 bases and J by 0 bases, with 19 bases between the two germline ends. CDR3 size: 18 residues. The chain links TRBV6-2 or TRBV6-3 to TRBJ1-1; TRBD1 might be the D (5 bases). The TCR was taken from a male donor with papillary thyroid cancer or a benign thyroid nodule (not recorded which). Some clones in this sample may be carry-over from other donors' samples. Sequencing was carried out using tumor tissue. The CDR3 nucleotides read TGTGCCAGCAGTTACAGGATGAGTACAGGAGGGTTGAACACTGAAGCTTTCTTT. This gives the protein CASSYRMSTGGLNTEAFF.